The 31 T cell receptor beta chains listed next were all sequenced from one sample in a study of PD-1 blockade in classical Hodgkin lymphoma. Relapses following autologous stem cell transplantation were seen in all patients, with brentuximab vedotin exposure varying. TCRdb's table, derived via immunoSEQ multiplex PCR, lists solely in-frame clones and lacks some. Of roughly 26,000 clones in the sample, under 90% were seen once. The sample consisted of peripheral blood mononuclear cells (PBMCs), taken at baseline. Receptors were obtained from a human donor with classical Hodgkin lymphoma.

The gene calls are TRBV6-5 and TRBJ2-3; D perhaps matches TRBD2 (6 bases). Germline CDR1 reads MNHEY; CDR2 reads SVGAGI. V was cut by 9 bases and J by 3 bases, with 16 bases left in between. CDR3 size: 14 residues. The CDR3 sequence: CARRPGRGTDTQYF. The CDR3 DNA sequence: TGTGCCAGGCGTCCGGGACGGGGGACAGATACGCAGTATTTT.

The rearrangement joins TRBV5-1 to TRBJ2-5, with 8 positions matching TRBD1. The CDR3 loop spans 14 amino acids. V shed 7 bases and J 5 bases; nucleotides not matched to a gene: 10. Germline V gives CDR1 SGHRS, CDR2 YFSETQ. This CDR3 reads CASAEAGGSETQYF. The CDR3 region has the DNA TGCGCCAGCGCGGAGGCAGGGGGCAGTGAGACCCAGTACTTC.

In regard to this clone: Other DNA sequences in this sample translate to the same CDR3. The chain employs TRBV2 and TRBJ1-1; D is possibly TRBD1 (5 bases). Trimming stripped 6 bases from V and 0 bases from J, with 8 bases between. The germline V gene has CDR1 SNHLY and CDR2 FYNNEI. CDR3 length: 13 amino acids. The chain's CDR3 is CASSGGVNTEAFF. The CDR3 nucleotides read TGTGCCAGCAGCGGGGGGGTGAACACTGAAGCTTTCTTT. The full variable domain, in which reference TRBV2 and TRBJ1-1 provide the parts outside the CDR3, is EPEVTQTPSHQVTQMGQEVILRCVPISNHLYFYWYRQILGQKVEFLVSFYNNEISEKSEIFDDQFSVERPDGSNFTLKIRSTKLEDSAMYFCASSGGVNTEAFFGQGTRLTVV.

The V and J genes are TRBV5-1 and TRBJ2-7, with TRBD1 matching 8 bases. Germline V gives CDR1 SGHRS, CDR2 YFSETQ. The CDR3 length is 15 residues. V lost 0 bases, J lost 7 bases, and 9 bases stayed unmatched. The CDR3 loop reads CASSLDPTGAGEQYF. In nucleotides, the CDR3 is TGCGCCAGCAGCTTGGACCCGACAGGGGCGGGAGAGCAGTACTTC.

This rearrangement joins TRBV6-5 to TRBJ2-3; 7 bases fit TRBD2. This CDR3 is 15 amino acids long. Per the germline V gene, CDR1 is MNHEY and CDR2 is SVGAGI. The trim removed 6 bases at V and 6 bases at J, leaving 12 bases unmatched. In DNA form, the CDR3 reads TGTGCCAGCAGGAGAGCGGGGACGTTATATGATACGCAGTATTTT. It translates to CASRRAGTLYDTQYF.

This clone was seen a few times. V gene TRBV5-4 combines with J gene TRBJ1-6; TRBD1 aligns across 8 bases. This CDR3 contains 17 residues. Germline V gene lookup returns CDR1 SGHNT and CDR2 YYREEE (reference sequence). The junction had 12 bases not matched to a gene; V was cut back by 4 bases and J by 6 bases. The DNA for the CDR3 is TGTGCCAGCAGCCCCACTCCGGACAGGGCATCTAATTCACCCCTCCACTTT. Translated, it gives CASSPTPDRASNSPLHF.

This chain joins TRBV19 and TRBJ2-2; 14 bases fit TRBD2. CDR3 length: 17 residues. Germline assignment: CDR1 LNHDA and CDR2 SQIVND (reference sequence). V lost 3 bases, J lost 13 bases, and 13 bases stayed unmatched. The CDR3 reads CASSIYGTSGGGGLLFF. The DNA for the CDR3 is TGTGCCAGTAGTATTTACGGGACTAGCGGGGGCGGCGGTCTGCTGTTTTTT.

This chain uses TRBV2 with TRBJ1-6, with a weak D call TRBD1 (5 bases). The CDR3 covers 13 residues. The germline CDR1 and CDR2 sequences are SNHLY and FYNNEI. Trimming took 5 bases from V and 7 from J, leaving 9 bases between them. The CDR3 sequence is CASSLGTNSPLHF. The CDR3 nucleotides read TGTGCCAGCAGTTTAGGGACCAATTCACCCCTCCACTTT.

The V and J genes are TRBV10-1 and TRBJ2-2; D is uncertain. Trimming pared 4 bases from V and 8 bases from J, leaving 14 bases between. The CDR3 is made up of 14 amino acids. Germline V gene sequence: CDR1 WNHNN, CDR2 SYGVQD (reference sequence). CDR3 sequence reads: CASSGPEPGGELFF. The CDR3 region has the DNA TGCGCCAGCAGTGGACCTGAACCTGGAGGGGAGCTGTTTTTT.

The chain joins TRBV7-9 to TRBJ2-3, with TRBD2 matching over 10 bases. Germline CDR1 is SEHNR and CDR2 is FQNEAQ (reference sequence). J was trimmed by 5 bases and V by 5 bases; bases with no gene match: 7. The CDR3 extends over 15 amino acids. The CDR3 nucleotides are TGTGCCAGCAGCATGCTAGCGGGGGTGAGAGATACGCAGTATTTT. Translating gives CASSMLAGVRDTQYF.

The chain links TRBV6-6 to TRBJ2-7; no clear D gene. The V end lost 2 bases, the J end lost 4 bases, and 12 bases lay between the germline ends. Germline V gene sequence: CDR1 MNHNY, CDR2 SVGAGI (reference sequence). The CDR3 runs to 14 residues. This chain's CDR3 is CASSYTYTAYEQYF. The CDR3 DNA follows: TGTGCCAGCAGTTACACCTACACCGCGTACGAGCAGTACTTC.

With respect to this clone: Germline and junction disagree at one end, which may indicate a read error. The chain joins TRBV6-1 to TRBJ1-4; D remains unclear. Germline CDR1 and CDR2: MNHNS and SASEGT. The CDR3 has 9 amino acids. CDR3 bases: TGTGCCACTGGAAGGAGGACTGTTTTT. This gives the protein CATGRRTVF.

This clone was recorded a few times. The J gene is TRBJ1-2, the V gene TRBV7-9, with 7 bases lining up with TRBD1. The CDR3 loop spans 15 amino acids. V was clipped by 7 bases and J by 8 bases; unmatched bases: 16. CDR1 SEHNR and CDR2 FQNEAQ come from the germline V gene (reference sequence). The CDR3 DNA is TGTGCCAGCACCCTGACAGGGTCGGGATTAGAGGGCTACACCTTC. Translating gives CASTLTGSGLEGYTF.

Here the CDR3 reads CASSYPTGSGDTEAFF. CDR3 sequence (DNA): TGTGCCAGCAGTTACCCGACAGGTAGTGGGGACACTGAAGCTTTCTTT. The gene calls are TRBV6-5 and TRBJ1-1, with D tentatively TRBD1 (6 bases). Germline-derived CDR1 and CDR2 are MNHEY and SVGAGI. CDR3 length: 16 amino acids. V lost 2 bases and J lost 3, with 16 bases in between.

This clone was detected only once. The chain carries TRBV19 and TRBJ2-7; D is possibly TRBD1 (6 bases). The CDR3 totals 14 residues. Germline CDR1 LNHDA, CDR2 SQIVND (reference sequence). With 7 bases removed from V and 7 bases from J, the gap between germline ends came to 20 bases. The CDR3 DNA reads TGTGCCAGTAACCCCGCGATGGGGGCGAGAGAGCAGTACTTC. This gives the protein CASNPAMGAREQYF.

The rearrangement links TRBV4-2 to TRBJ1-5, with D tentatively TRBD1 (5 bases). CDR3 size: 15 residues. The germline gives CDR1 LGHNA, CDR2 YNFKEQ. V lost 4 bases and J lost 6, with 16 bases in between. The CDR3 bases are TGTGCCAGCAGCCCCCGCGCGGGAGGGGTTCAGCCCCAGCATTTT. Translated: CASSPRAGGVQPQHF.

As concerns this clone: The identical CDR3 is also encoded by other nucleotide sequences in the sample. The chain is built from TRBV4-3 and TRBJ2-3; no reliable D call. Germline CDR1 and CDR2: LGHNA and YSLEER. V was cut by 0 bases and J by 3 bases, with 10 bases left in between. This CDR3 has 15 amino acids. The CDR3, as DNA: TGCGCCAGCAGCCAAGACCTGAGTCTAACAGATACGCAGTATTTT. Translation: CASSQDLSLTDTQYF.

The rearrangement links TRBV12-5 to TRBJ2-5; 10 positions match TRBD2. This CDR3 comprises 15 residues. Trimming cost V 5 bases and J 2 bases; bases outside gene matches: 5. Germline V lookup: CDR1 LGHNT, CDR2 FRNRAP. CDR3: CASGISGGRQETQYF. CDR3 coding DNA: TGTGCTAGTGGTATTAGCGGGGGGCGTCAAGAGACCCAGTACTTC.

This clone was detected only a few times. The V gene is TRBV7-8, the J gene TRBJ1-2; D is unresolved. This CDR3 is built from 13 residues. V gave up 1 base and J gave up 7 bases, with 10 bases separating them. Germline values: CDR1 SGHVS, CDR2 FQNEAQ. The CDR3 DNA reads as TGTGCCAGCAGCTTAGTAGAGGACGGTGGCTACACCTTC. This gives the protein CASSLVEDGGYTF.

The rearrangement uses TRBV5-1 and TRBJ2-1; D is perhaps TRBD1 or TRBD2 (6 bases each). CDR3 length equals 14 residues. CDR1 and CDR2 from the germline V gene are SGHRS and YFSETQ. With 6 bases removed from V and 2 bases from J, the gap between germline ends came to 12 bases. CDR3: CASKAGTTYNEQFF. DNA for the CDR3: TGCGCCAGCAAGGCGGGGACAACCTACAATGAGCAGTTCTTC.

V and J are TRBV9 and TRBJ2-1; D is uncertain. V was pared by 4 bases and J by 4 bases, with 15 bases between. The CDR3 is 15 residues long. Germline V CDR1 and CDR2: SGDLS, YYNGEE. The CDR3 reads CASSFRAISYNEQFF. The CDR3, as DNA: TGTGCCAGCAGCTTCCGGGCCATCTCTTACAATGAGCAGTTCTTC.

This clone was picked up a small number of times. The DNA of the CDR3 is TGCGCCAGCAAGGAGGGCCTGAACACTGAAGCTTTCTTT. Translated: CASKEGLNTEAFF. V is TRBV5-1 and J is TRBJ1-1; no clear D. In germline, CDR1 is SGHRS, CDR2 YFSETQ. The CDR3 covers 13 residues. The germline V and J ends were trimmed by 6 bases and 0 bases, with 9 bases remaining between them.

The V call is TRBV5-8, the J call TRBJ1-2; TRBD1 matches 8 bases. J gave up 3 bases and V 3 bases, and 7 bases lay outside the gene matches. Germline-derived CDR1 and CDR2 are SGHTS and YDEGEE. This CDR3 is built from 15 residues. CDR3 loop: CASSSQTGVYYGYTF. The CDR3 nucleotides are TGTGCCAGCAGCTCTCAGACAGGGGTTTACTATGGCTACACCTTC. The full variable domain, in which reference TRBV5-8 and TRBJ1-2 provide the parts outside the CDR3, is EAGVTQSPTHLIKTRGQQATLRCSPISGHTSVYWYQQALGLGLQFLLWYDEGEERNRGNFPPRFSGRQFPNYSSELNVNALELEDSALYLCASSSQTGVYYGYTFGSGTRLTVV.

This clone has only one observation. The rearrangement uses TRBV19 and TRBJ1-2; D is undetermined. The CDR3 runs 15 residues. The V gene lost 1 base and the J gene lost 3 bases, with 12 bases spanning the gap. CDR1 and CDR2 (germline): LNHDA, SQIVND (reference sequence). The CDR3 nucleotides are TGTGCCAGTAGTATAGGAGGAACATGGGACTATGGCTACACCTTC. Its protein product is CASSIGGTWDYGYTF.

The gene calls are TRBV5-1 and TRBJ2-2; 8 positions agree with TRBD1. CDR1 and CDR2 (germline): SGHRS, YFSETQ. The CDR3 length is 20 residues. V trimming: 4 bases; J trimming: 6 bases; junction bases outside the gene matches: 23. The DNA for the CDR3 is TGCGCCAGCAGCCCGAAACCGACAGGGGACCTCATAAATTCTCCCGGGGAGCTGTTTTTT. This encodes CASSPKPTGDLINSPGELFF.

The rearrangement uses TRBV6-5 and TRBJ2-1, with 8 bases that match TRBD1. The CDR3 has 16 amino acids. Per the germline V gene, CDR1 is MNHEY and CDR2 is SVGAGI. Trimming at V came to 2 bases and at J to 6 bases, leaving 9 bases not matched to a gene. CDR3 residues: CASSYTRTGSFNEQFF. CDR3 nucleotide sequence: TGTGCCAGCAGTTACACCAGGACAGGGAGTTTCAATGAGCAGTTCTTC.

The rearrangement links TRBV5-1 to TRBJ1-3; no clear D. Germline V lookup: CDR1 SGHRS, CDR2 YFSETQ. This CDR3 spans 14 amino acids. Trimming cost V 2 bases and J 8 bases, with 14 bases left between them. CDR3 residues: CASSLRTGGDTIYF. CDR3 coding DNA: TGCGCCAGCAGCTTAAGGACCGGTGGGGACACCATATATTTT.

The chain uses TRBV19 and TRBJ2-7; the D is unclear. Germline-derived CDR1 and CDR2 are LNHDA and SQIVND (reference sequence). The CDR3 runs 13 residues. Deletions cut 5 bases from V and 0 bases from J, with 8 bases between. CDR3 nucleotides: TGTGCCAGTAGTTTAGGGCTCTCCTACGAGCAGTACTTC. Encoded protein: CASSLGLSYEQYF.

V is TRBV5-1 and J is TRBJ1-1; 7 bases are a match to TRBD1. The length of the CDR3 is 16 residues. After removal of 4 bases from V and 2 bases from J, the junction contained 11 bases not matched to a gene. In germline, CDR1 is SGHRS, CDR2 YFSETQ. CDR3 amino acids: CASSPSGTEFNTEAFF. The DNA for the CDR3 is TGCGCCAGCAGCCCGTCGGGGACAGAATTTAACACTGAAGCTTTCTTT. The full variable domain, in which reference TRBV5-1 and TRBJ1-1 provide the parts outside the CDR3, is KAGVTQTPRYLIKTRGQQVTLSCSPISGHRSVSWYQQTPGQGLQFLFEYFSETQRNKGNFPGRFSGRQFSNSRSEMNVSTLELGDSALYLCASSPSGTEFNTEAFFGQGTRLTVV.

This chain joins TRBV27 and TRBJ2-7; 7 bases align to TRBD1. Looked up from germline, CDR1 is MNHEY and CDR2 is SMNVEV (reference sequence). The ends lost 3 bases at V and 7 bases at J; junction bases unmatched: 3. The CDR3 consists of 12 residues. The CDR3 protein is CASSFWTGEQYF. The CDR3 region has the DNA TGTGCCAGCAGTTTCTGGACAGGAGAGCAGTACTTC.

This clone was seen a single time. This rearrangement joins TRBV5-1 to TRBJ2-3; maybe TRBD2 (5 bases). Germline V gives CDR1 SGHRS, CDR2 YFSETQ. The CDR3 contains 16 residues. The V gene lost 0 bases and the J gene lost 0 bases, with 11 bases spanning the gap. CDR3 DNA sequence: TGCGCCAGCAGCTTGGATGAGGGCAGGAGCACAGATACGCAGTATTTT. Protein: CASSLDEGRSTDTQYF.